The sequence of this T cell receptor beta chain was determined in a study of T-cell reconstitution after alpha-beta-depleted transplantation in children. Study-wide findings and caveats: Reportedly, alpha-beta T cells present about two months post-transplant originated from several hundred expanded clones of graft origin. Fresh T-cell production supplied most of the T-cell counts and diversity seen one year after transplant. Surviving recipient T cells and thymic progenitors accounted for the high day-60 TCRbeta diversity observed in some patients.

On this clonotype: Its antigen is not known.

Molecular barcoding with unique molecular identifiers was used for the TCRbeta library. One entry per CDR3 protein results from TCRdb running MiXCR on the PCR reads. This sample has around 580,000 distinct CDR3 sequences; about a quarter occur once, and the top ten carry around a third. This material consisted of PBMCs, taken before TCRalphabeta/CD19-depleted stem cell transplant. The clonotype originates from a boy younger than two with Wiskott-Aldrich syndrome, due to receive a stem cell transplant.

The CDR3 coding sequence is TGCAGTGCTAGCACGGGACAGGGGGCCACAGATACGCAGTATTTT. This translates into CSASTGQGATDTQYF. V is TRBV20-1 and J is TRBJ2-3; the match to TRBD1 covers 12 bases. The CDR3 spans 15 residues. The J segment lost 2 bases and the V segment lost 3 bases, leaving 3 bases of the junction unmatched. The germline V gene has CDR1 DFQATT and CDR2 SNEGSKA (reference sequence).